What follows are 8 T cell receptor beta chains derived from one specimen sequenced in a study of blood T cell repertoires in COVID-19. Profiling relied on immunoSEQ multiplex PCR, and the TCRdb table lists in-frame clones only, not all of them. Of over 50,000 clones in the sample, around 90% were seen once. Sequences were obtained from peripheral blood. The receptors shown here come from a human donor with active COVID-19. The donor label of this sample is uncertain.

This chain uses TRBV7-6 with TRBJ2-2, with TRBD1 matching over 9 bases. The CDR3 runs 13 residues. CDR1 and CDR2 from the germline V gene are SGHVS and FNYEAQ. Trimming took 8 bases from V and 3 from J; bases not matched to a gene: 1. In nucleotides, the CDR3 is TGTGCCAGCGACAGGGGGGACACCGGGGAGCTGTTTTTT. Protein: CASDRGDTGELFF.

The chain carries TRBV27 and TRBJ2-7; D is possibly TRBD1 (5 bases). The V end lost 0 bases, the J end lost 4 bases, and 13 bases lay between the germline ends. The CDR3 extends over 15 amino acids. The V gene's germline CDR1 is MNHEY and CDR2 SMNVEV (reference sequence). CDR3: CASSLSSGKFYEQYF. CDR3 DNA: TGTGCCAGCAGTTTATCGTCAGGGAAGTTTTACGAGCAGTACTTC.

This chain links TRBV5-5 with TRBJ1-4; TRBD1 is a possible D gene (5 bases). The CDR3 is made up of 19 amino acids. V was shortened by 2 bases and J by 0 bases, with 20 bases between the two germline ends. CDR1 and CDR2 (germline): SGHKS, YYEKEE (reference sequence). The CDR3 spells CASSLRDWATSATNEKLFF. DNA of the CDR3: TGTGCCAGCAGCTTACGGGACTGGGCTACCAGCGCAACTAATGAAAAACTGTTTTTT.

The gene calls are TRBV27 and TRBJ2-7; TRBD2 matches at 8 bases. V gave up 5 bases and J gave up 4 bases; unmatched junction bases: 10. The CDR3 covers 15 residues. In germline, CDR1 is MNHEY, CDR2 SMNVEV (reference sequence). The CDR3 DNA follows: TGTGCCAGCAGTACCCCCCAGCGGGAGAGGTACGAGCAGTACTTC. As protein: CASSTPQRERYEQYF.

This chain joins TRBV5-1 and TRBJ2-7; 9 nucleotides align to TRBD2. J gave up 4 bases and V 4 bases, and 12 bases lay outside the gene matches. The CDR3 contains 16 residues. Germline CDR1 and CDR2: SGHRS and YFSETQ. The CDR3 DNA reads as TGCGCCAGCAGCCCCAAAACGGGACTAGCCAATTACGAGCAGTACTTC. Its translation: CASSPKTGLANYEQYF.

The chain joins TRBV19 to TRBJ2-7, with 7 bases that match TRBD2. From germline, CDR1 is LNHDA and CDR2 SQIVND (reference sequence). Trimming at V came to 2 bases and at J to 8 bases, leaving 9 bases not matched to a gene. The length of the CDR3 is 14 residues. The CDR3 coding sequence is TGTGCCAGTAGTATATCACTTGGGGGGGTCCAGCAGTACTTC. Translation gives CASSISLGGVQQYF. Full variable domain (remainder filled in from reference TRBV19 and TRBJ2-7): DGGITQSPKYLFRKEGQNVTLSCEQNLNHDAMYWYRQDPGQGLRLIYYSQIVNDFQKGDIAEGYSVSREKKESFPLTVTSAQKNPTAFYLCASSISLGGVQQYFGPGTRLTVT.

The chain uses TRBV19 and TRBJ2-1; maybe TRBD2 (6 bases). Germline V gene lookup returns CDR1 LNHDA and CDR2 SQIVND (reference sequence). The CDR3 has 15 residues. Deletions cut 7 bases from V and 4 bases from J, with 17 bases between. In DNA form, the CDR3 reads TGTGCCAGTACCCCCAAGCGGGTTCAATACAATGAGCAGTTCTTC. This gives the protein CASTPKRVQYNEQFF.

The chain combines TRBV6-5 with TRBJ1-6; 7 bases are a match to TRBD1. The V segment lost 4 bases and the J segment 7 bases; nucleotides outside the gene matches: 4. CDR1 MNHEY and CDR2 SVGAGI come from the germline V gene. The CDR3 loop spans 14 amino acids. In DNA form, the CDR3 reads TGTGCCAGCAGTTGGGACAGCGACAATTCACCCCTCCACTTT. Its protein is CASSWDSDNSPLHF.